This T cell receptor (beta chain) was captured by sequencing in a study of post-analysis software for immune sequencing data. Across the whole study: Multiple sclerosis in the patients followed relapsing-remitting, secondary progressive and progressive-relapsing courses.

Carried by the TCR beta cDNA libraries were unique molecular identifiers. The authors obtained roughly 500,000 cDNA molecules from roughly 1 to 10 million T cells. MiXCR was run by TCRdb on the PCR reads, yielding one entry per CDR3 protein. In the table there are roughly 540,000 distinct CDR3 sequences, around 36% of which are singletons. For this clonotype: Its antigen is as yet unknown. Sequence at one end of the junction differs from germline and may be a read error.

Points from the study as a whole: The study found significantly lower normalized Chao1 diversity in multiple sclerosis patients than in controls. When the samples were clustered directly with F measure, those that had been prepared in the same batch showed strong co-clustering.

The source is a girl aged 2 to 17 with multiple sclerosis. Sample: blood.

The CDR3 DNA is TGCGCCAGCAGCTTGGACGCTCAGGGGCGCCAAGAGGCCCAGTACTTC. Residues: CASSLDAQGRQEAQYF. The chain joins TRBV5-1 to TRBJ2-5, with D tentatively TRBD1 (6 bases). The CDR3 has 16 residues. Looked up from germline, CDR1 is SGHRS and CDR2 is YFSETQ.